The source of this T cell receptor beta chain is a study of shared clonotypes between healthy human individuals. In regard to this clone: Its antigen is currently unknown.

Germline V lookup: CDR1 MDHEN, CDR2 SYDVKM. The ends lost 10 bases at V and 7 bases at J; junction bases unmatched: 12. The CDR3 covers 13 residues. General observations from the study: The study found about 5% of naive CD4 clonotypes shared across several donors.

The investigators split CD4+ cells into a CD45RA+ naive subset and a CD45RA-negative memory subset. Here immunoSEQ multiplex PCR was the method, and the copy in TCRdb shows in-frame clones only, minus some. The sample gives 950,000 to 1,100,000 clones, 70% to 80% of which show up once; under 0.8% is in the top ten. This TCR came from a man younger than 35 in good health. Some clones in this sample may be carry-over from other donors' samples. V and J are TRBV28 and TRBJ1-2; 7 bases fit TRBD1. Sequencing was carried out using memory CD4+ T cells from PBMCs. The subset was: CD45RA-negative fraction. Here the CDR3 reads CATLGGGQSGYTF. CDR3 DNA sequence: TGTGCCACCTTAGGGGGGGGACAGAGTGGCTACACCTTC.